Given below is one T cell receptor beta chain in context. These data come from a study of CD8+ T cells in alopecia areata. RNA extraction was followed by reverse transcription into cDNA, which acted as the sequencing template. TCRdb's table, derived via immunoSEQ multiplex PCR, lists solely in-frame clones and lacks some. The data contain fewer than 150,000 clones, roughly 63% of them singletons. V was cut by 6 bases and J by 2 bases, with 17 bases left in between. Germline assignment: CDR1 SQVTM and CDR2 ANQGSEA. This CDR3 spans 14 amino acids. Stated treatment: oral pan-JAK inhibitor, 5-10 mg twice daily.

The specimen was CD8+ T cells sorted from blood, collected at week 4, from a patient treated with tofacitinib. V and J are TRBV29-1 and TRBJ2-7; D is unresolved. The source is a human donor with alopecia areata. The CDR3: CSVMTMEMAYEQYF. The CDR3, as DNA: TGCAGCGTCATGACAATGGAGATGGCCTACGAGCAGTACTTC.